This T cell receptor beta chain was found in a study of graft-versus-host responses after intestinal transplantation. Study summary: Grafts were multivisceral, liver-intestinal, or isolated intestinal.

The ends lost 6 bases at V and 8 bases at J; junction bases unmatched: 12. The CDR3 sequence is 15 residues long. CDR1 is MRHNA, CDR2 SNTAGT, per germline. The repertoire was sequenced with immunoSEQ multiplex PCR; TCRdb's copy has only in-frame clones and lacks some. This table holds 88,000 or so clones, under 90% found once. As regards this clone: Antigen unknown.

The chain combines TRBV6-4 with TRBJ1-2; 10 bases line up with TRBD1. The sample consisted of unstimulated CD4+ T cells sorted from spleen or lymph node cells, taken before intestinal transplant. The clonotype comes from a human donor who received an intestinal transplant. The CDR3: CASRTNPGQGEGYTF. The CDR3 coding sequence is TGTGCCAGCAGGACTAACCCTGGACAGGGGGAGGGCTACACCTTC.